The TCR beta chain under discussion was sequenced for a study of breast tumors, draining lymph nodes, adjacent tissues. Study observations and caveats: Luminal-like breast cancer showed significantly greater tumor-nontumor repertoire similarity than basal-like breast cancer did. Findings are consistent with lymph node origin and intratumoral expansion of most tumor T cells.

The V end was cut by 0 bases, the J end by 6 bases, with 18 bases between. The length of the CDR3 is 16 residues. The germline CDR1 and CDR2 sequences are SGDLS and YYNGEE. The lymph nodes were axillary draining lymph nodes from breast cancer patients. Ten or more counts support this clonotype. No antigen is known for it. TCRdb used MiXCR to reprocess the multiplex PCR reads, holding one entry per CDR3 protein. Among about 89,000 distinct CDR3 sequences, 25% to 35% were seen once, and the ten largest hold around 8.1%. Sequencing was performed on axillary lymph node tissue. The V call is TRBV9, the J call TRBJ1-2; D may be TRBD1 (6 bases). This receptor was identified in a female donor with breast cancer. Some clones in this sample may be carry-over from other donors' samples. The DNA of the CDR3 is TGTGCCAGCAGCGTAGAGCTAGGTCAGGGGCACGATGGCTACACCTTC. It translates to CASSVELGQGHDGYTF.